These T cell receptor beta chains were read from a single sample in a study of blood T cells in healthy people across ages. TCRdb processed the 5' RACE reads anew with MiXCR; each CDR3 protein has one entry. The sample carries 1.8 million or so distinct CDR3 sequences, approximately 40% recorded once. Material for sequencing was blood. These receptors all come from a human donor in good health. Both conserved end residues are part of each CDR3. The D gene is left open where the match is weak. Size tells how often a clone was seen (once, few, many) or the class of an expanded clone, and some rows leave it out.

J gene: TRBJ1-4
clone size: NA
V gene: TRBV4-2
D gene: TRBD1
CDR3 DNA: TGTGCCAGCAGCCACGCGACAGGGGGTACAGGGACTAATGAAAAACTGTTTTTT
CDR3 protein: CASSHATGGTGTNEKLFF

J gene: TRBJ2-7
clone size: NA
V gene: TRBV6-5
D gene: NA
CDR3 DNA: TGTACCAGCAGTTTCACCCTACAGGGTTACGAGCAGTACTTC
CDR3 protein: CTSSFTLQGYEQYF

J gene: TRBJ2-7
clone size: NA
V gene: TRBV6-2/TRBV6-3
D gene: NA
CDR3 DNA: TGTGCCAGCACGTCCTTCAGGGGCACCAGCTCCTACGAGCAGTACTTC
CDR3 protein: CASTSFRGTSSYEQYF

J gene: TRBJ1-5
clone size: NA
V gene: TRBV7-2
D gene: NA
CDR3 DNA: TGTGCCAGCAGCTCCGGGGGTTGGAATCAGCCCCAGCATTTT
CDR3 protein: CASSSGGWNQPQHF

J gene: TRBJ1-6
clone size: NA
V gene: TRBV6-1
D gene: NA
CDR3 DNA: TGTGCCAGCAGAATCGGACAGATCTACGGGGGCATGGGTCCTCTTTATAATTCACCCCTCCACTTT
CDR3 protein: CASRIGQIYGGMGPLYNSPLHF

J gene: TRBJ1-3
clone size: NA
V gene: TRBV20-1
D gene: NA
CDR3 DNA: TGCAGTGCTCCTTTACATAACCCCTCTGGAAACACCATATATTTT
CDR3 protein: CSAPLHNPSGNTIYF

J gene: TRBJ2-7
clone size: NA
V gene: TRBV6-1
D gene: NA
CDR3 DNA: TGTGCCAGCAGTGTGTGGAACTACGAGCAGTACTTC
CDR3 protein: CASSVWNYEQYF

J gene: TRBJ2-1
clone size: few
V gene: TRBV5-1
D gene: TRBD2
CDR3 DNA: TGCGCCAGCAGCATAAGACTAGCGGGCCACAATGAGCAGTTCTTC
CDR3 protein: CASSIRLAGHNEQFF

J gene: TRBJ2-3
clone size: NA
V gene: TRBV6-5
D gene: NA
CDR3 DNA: TGTGCCAGCAGTTACAGACGGCCCACAGATACGCAGTATTTT
CDR3 protein: CASSYRRPTDTQYF

J gene: TRBJ2-5
clone size: many
V gene: TRBV12-3/TRBV12-4
D gene: TRBD1
CDR3 DNA: TGTGCCAGCAGTTTGAGGACAGGGTTTCGCCAAGAGACCCAGTACTTC
CDR3 protein: CASSLRTGFRQETQYF

J gene: TRBJ2-4
clone size: many
V gene: TRBV12-5
D gene: NA
CDR3 DNA: TGTGCTAGTGGACCCGACAGCGGCATTCAGTACTTC
CDR3 protein: CASGPDSGIQYF

J gene: TRBJ1-5
clone size: few
V gene: TRBV6-6
D gene: NA
CDR3 DNA: TGTGCCAGCAGTTATCGGGGGGCATATCAGCCCCAGCATTTT
CDR3 protein: CASSYRGAYQPQHF

J gene: TRBJ2-7
clone size: once
V gene: TRBV15
D gene: NA
CDR3 DNA: TGTGCCACCAGCAGAGATGTGGGGTTAGGCTACGAGCAGTACTTC
CDR3 protein: CATSRDVGLGYEQYF

J gene: TRBJ1-2
clone size: NA
V gene: TRBV7-8
D gene: NA
CDR3 DNA: TGTGTCAGCAGCTTAGATCGGGATACTTATGGCTACACCTTC
CDR3 protein: CVSSLDRDTYGYTF

J gene: TRBJ2-3
clone size: many
V gene: TRBV6-5
D gene: NA
CDR3 DNA: TGTGCCAGCAGTTCCTCTTCTAGGACAGATACGCAGTATTTT
CDR3 protein: CASSSSSRTDTQYF

J gene: TRBJ2-7
clone size: few
V gene: TRBV15
D gene: NA
CDR3 DNA: TGTGCCACCAGCAGAGATATCAGCAGGAGCTCCTACGAGCAGTACTTC
CDR3 protein: CATSRDISRSSYEQYF

J gene: TRBJ2-7
clone size: NA
V gene: TRBV20-1
D gene: NA
CDR3 DNA: TGCAGTGCTAGTGTCGGGACCCAATTCTACGAGCAGTACTTC
CDR3 protein: CSASVGTQFYEQYF

J gene: TRBJ2-1
clone size: NA
V gene: TRBV24-1
D gene: NA
CDR3 DNA: TGTGCCACCAGTGAGGCGGGACGGGCGTTCAATGAGCAGTTCTTC
CDR3 protein: CATSEAGRAFNEQFF

J gene: TRBJ1-2
clone size: few
V gene: TRBV7-2
D gene: NA
CDR3 DNA: TGTGCCAGCAGCTTAGCGCTCAACAGTCATGGCTACACCTTC
CDR3 protein: CASSLALNSHGYTF

J gene: TRBJ1-2
clone size: NA
V gene: TRBV10-3
D gene: NA
CDR3 DNA: TGTGCCATCAGTGAGTCGGGGAGGGATAACTATGGCTACACCTTC
CDR3 protein: CAISESGRDNYGYTF

J gene: TRBJ2-5
clone size: few
V gene: TRBV7-9
D gene: NA
CDR3 DNA: TGTGCCAGCAGCTCTCGGATATGGGGTGAAGAGACCCAGTACTTC
CDR3 protein: CASSSRIWGEETQYF

J gene: TRBJ1-1
clone size: many
V gene: TRBV7-9
D gene: NA
CDR3 DNA: TGCGCCAGCAGCCTCCCGTTGAACACTGAAGCTTTCTTT
CDR3 protein: CASSLPLNTEAFF

J gene: TRBJ2-7
clone size: NA
V gene: TRBV4-3
D gene: TRBD2
CDR3 DNA: TGCGCCAGCAGCCCGATAAAACTAGCGGGATCCAACTTTGAAGAGCAGTACTTC
CDR3 protein: CASSPIKLAGSNFEEQYF

J gene: TRBJ1-1
clone size: NA
V gene: TRBV13
D gene: TRBD1
CDR3 DNA: TGTGCCAGCAGCCCAAGGGACAGGGATACTGAAGCTTTCTTT
CDR3 protein: CASSPRDRDTEAFF

J gene: TRBJ2-1
clone size: NA
V gene: TRBV7-3
D gene: NA
CDR3 DNA: TGTGTCAGCTCCGAGCGCCGGTACAATGAGCAGTTCTTC
CDR3 protein: CVSSERRYNEQFF

J gene: TRBJ2-6
clone size: NA
V gene: TRBV29-1
D gene: NA
CDR3 DNA: TGCAGCGCCATTTTAGGCTCTGGGGCCAACGTCCTGACTTTC
CDR3 protein: CSAILGSGANVLTF

J gene: TRBJ2-7
clone size: few
V gene: TRBV7-6
D gene: NA
CDR3 DNA: TGTGCCAGCAGCTTTAATCAGGGCTCCTACGAGCAGTACTTC
CDR3 protein: CASSFNQGSYEQYF

J gene: TRBJ2-3
clone size: few
V gene: TRBV29-1
D gene: TRBD2
CDR3 DNA: TGCAGCGTTACGCCAGGGGCTAGCGGGGGAGATACGCAGTATTTT
CDR3 protein: CSVTPGASGGDTQYF

J gene: TRBJ1-1
clone size: few
V gene: TRBV12-3/TRBV12-4
D gene: TRBD1
CDR3 DNA: TGTGCCAGCAGTTTATTTGGGACAGGAGGGACTGAAGCTTTCTTT
CDR3 protein: CASSLFGTGGTEAFF

J gene: TRBJ1-2
clone size: many
V gene: TRBV7-9
D gene: NA
CDR3 DNA: TGTGCCAGCAGCTTTTTAAAGGGAGGGAACCATTTAGCTAACTATGGCTACACCTTC
CDR3 protein: CASSFLKGGNHLANYGYTF

J gene: TRBJ2-7
clone size: NA
V gene: TRBV14
D gene: TRBD1
CDR3 DNA: TGTGCCAGCAGCCGGGACCAGGGGGCCCAGACCTACGAGCAGTACTTC
CDR3 protein: CASSRDQGAQTYEQYF

J gene: TRBJ1-5
clone size: NA
V gene: TRBV28
D gene: NA
CDR3 DNA: TGTGCCAGCAGCCCCAGAGCAAGGGTGGCCAAGCGTCAGCCCCAGCATTTT
CDR3 protein: CASSPRARVAKRQPQHF

J gene: TRBJ2-7
clone size: once
V gene: TRBV20-1
D gene: NA
CDR3 DNA: TGCAGTGCTGATGACACCATGACCTCCTACGAGCAGTACTTC
CDR3 protein: CSADDTMTSYEQYF

J gene: TRBJ2-1
clone size: NA
V gene: TRBV20-1
D gene: NA
CDR3 DNA: TGCAGTGCTATGAGTAATGAGCAGTTCTTC
CDR3 protein: CSAMSNEQFF

J gene: TRBJ2-1
clone size: NA
V gene: TRBV6-5
D gene: TRBD2
CDR3 DNA: TGTGCCAGCAGTCCTGGGACTATCTATGAGCAGTTCTTC
CDR3 protein: CASSPGTIYEQFF

J gene: TRBJ2-5
clone size: NA
V gene: TRBV5-1
D gene: NA
CDR3 DNA: TGCGCCAGCAGCTTGGGCGTCGGGGCTACGTACCAAGAGACCCAGTACTTC
CDR3 protein: CASSLGVGATYQETQYF

J gene: TRBJ2-7
clone size: NA
V gene: TRBV12-3/TRBV12-4
D gene: TRBD1
CDR3 DNA: TGTGCCAGCAGCACCGGGACAGGGGGGGACGAGCAGTACTTC
CDR3 protein: CASSTGTGGDEQYF

J gene: TRBJ1-5
clone size: NA
V gene: TRBV4-3
D gene: TRBD1
CDR3 DNA: TGCGCCAGCAGCCAAGATTTGGGGAACAGGGGGAATCAGCCCCAGCATTTT
CDR3 protein: CASSQDLGNRGNQPQHF

J gene: TRBJ1-1
clone size: NA
V gene: TRBV6-1
D gene: NA
CDR3 DNA: TGTGCCAGCAGTGACCGGCCCTACCGGGTGAACACTGAAGCTTTCTTT
CDR3 protein: CASSDRPYRVNTEAFF

J gene: TRBJ2-3
clone size: NA
V gene: TRBV6-1
D gene: TRBD2
CDR3 DNA: TGTGCCAGCAGTGAACAGCGGGGGGGTTCTGATACGCAGTATTTT
CDR3 protein: CASSEQRGGSDTQYF

J gene: TRBJ2-4
clone size: NA
V gene: TRBV6-1
D gene: NA
CDR3 DNA: TGTGCCAGCAGTGAAGCCCACCTGTCAGGGAGTAATAAAAACATTCAGTACTTC
CDR3 protein: CASSEAHLSGSNKNIQYF

J gene: TRBJ2-5
clone size: NA
V gene: TRBV5-1
D gene: NA
CDR3 DNA: TGCGCCAGCAGCTCCTCTCCGGGACATCAAGGGGAAGAGACCCAGTACTTC
CDR3 protein: CASSSSPGHQGEETQYF

J gene: TRBJ2-7
clone size: NA
V gene: TRBV4-3
D gene: NA
CDR3 DNA: TGCGCCAGCAGCCAAGATGTCAGGTTCTACGAGCAGTACTTC
CDR3 protein: CASSQDVRFYEQYF

J gene: TRBJ2-3
clone size: NA
V gene: TRBV12-3/TRBV12-4
D gene: NA
CDR3 DNA: TGTGCCAGCAGTTTAGTCCTCGCAAATACGCAGTATTTT
CDR3 protein: CASSLVLANTQYF

J gene: TRBJ1-2
clone size: few
V gene: TRBV20-1
D gene: NA
CDR3 DNA: TGCAGTGCCGCTACAGGGAACTATGGCTACACCTTC
CDR3 protein: CSAATGNYGYTF

J gene: TRBJ2-1
clone size: NA
V gene: TRBV7-8
D gene: NA
CDR3 DNA: TGTGCCAGCAGCTTTAGGCTAGCGAGGACCAATGTTGCGGAGCAGTTCTTC
CDR3 protein: CASSFRLARTNVAEQFF

J gene: TRBJ2-3
clone size: few
V gene: TRBV29-1
D gene: NA
CDR3 DNA: TGCAGCGTTGAAGATTGGAGCGGCACAGATACGCAGTATTTT
CDR3 protein: CSVEDWSGTDTQYF

J gene: TRBJ2-7
clone size: few
V gene: TRBV5-1
D gene: NA
CDR3 DNA: TGCGCCAGCAGCTTGCCCCTTGGGGTCGTGAGCTCCTACGAGCAGTACTTC
CDR3 protein: CASSLPLGVVSSYEQYF

J gene: TRBJ2-3
clone size: NA
V gene: TRBV11-2
D gene: NA
CDR3 DNA: TGTGCCAGCAGCTTAATTGGGGGATTCACAGATACGCAGTATTTT
CDR3 protein: CASSLIGGFTDTQYF

J gene: TRBJ1-4
clone size: NA
V gene: TRBV4-3
D gene: NA
CDR3 DNA: TGCGCCAGCACCCAGGGAGAAGGGTTGGATGAAAAACTGTTTTTT
CDR3 protein: CASTQGEGLDEKLFF

J gene: TRBJ2-1
clone size: NA
V gene: TRBV7-2
D gene: TRBD2
CDR3 DNA: TGTGCCAGCGGCTTAGGCGTTAGCGGGGGAGTTGAGCAGTTCTTC
CDR3 protein: CASGLGVSGGVEQFF

J gene: TRBJ2-2
clone size: once
V gene: TRBV5-1
D gene: TRBD2
CDR3 DNA: TGCGCCAGCCGGGAGGTCGGGGAGCTGTTTTTT
CDR3 protein: CASREVGELFF

J gene: TRBJ2-1
clone size: NA
V gene: TRBV7-7
D gene: NA
CDR3 DNA: TGTGCCAGCGCGGCATTTCGAGGCTCCTACAATGAGCGGTTCTTC
CDR3 protein: CASAAFRGSYNERFF